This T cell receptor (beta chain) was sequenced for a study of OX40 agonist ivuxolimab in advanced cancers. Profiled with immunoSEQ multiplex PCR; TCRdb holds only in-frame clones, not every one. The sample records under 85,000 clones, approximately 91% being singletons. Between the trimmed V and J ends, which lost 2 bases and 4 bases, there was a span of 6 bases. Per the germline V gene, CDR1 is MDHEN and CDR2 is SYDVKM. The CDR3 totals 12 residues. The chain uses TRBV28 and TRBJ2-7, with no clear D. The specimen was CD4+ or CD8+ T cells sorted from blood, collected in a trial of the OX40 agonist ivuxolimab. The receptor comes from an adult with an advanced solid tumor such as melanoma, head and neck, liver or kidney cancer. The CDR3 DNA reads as TGTGCCAGCAGTTTAATTGGATACGAGCAGTACTTC. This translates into CASSLIGYEQYF. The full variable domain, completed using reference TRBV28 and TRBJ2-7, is DVKVTQSSRYLVKRTGEKVFLECVQDMDHENMFWYRQDPGLGLRLIYFSYDVKMKEKGDIPEGYSVSREKKERFSLILESASTNQTSMYLCASSLIGYEQYFGPGTRLTVT.